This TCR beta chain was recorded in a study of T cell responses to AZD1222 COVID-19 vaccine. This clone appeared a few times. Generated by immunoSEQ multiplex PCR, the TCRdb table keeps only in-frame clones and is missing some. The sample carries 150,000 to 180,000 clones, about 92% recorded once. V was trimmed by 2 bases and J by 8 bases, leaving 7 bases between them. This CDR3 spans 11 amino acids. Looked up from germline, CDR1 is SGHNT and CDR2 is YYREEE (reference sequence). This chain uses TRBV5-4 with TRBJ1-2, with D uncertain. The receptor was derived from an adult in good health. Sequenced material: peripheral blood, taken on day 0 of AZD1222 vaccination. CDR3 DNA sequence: TGTGCCAGCAGCTTCTTGGAGGGCTACACCTTC. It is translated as CASSFLEGYTF.